These T cell receptor beta chains were read from a single sample in a study of T cells after yellow fever vaccination. TCRdb re-analysed the 5' RACE reads in MiXCR, keeping a single row per CDR3 protein. The sample yields approximately 150,000 distinct CDR3 sequences, around 9% seen once. The specimen comprised CD8+ T cells sorted from PBMCs, sampled 45 days after the yellow fever booster vaccination. The receptors here all came from a man between 18 and 29 years old who received the YFV17D yellow fever vaccine. Each CDR3 is given with its conserved first and last residue. The order of the fields is V gene, D gene, clone size, J gene, CDR3 DNA, CDR3 protein. The D gene is left open where the match is weak. Clone size is shown for a subset of rows, as once, few, many or a class of expanded clone.

TRBV5-1	-	-	TRBJ1-1	TGCGCCAGCAAGGAACCTCGCGTAGGGGTCTCTGAAGCTTTCTTT	CASKEPRVGVSEAFF
TRBV5-1	-	-	TRBJ1-4	TGCGCCAGCAGCAGGAGGGGAAATCAAGGATCAACTAATGAAAAACTGTTTTTT	CASSRRGNQGSTNEKLFF
TRBV12-3/TRBV12-4	-	few	TRBJ1-4	TGTGCCAGCAGTTCGAAATCATTTGCAACTAATGAAAAACTGTTTTTT	CASSSKSFATNEKLFF
TRBV10-3	-	many	TRBJ1-1	TGTGCCATCAGTGAGTCGACTCAGGGGACTAACACTGAAGCTTTCTTT	CAISESTQGTNTEAFF
TRBV4-1	TRBD1	-	TRBJ1-1	TGCGCCAGCAGCCAAGGTCCGGGACAGACGAACACTGAAGCTTTCTTT	CASSQGPGQTNTEAFF
TRBV28	-	many	TRBJ1-1	TGTGCCAGCAGTTTTGACGGCATTTGGGGAGCTTTCTTT	CASSFDGIWGAFF
TRBV14	TRBD1	-	TRBJ2-5	TGTGCCAGCAGCCAAGGCAGGGGGCCCGAAGAGACCCAGTACTTC	CASSQGRGPEETQYF
TRBV12-3/TRBV12-4	-	-	TRBJ1-4	TGTGCCAGCAGGTTTGGGCGTAATGAAAAACTGTTTTTT	CASRFGRNEKLFF
TRBV7-9	-	-	TRBJ2-2	TGTGCCAGCAGCCCGTTAGACACCGGGGAGCTGTTTTTT	CASSPLDTGELFF
TRBV5-6	-	few	TRBJ2-3	TGTGCCAGCAGCGCCGGGACACCCTATGGCACAGATACGCAGTATTTT	CASSAGTPYGTDTQYF
TRBV4-1	-	-	TRBJ1-1	TGCGCCAGCAGCCAAGGATGGGAGGCGACTGAAGCTTTCTTT	CASSQGWEATEAFF
TRBV4-2	-	many	TRBJ2-6	TGTGCCAGCAGCCAAGATCCCGACGGCTCTGGGGCCAACGTCCTGACTTTC	CASSQDPDGSGANVLTF
TRBV11-2	-	-	TRBJ2-3	TGTGCCAGCAGCTTATTTCCTAGCACAGATACGCAGTATTTT	CASSLFPSTDTQYF
TRBV12-5	-	-	TRBJ2-5	TGTGCTAGTGGTTTTGAAGCTGAAGAGACCCAGTACTTC	CASGFEAEETQYF
TRBV6-2/TRBV6-3	-	-	TRBJ1-6	TGTGCCAGCAGTTACAGGGACGGTTCGATCCACTCACCCCTCCACTTT	CASSYRDGSIHSPLHF
TRBV5-1	TRBD2	few	TRBJ2-3	TGCGCCAGCTCTGGGGCTAGCGGGGGGGTCTCGTGGGCGCAGTATTTT	CASSGASGGVSWAQYF
TRBV2	-	few	TRBJ2-5	TGTGCCCTCAAGTGGGGGGAAGAGACCCAGTACTTC	CALKWGEETQYF
TRBV10-3	-	-	TRBJ1-3	TGTGCCATCAGTGGTTCGACAATTCCCTCTGGAAACACCATATATTTT	CAISGSTIPSGNTIYF
TRBV9	TRBD1	-	TRBJ2-1	TGTGCCAGCACCCCACAGGGGGCCTACAATGAGCAGTTCTTC	CASTPQGAYNEQFF
TRBV11-3	-	few	TRBJ2-1	TGTGCCAGCAGCGACCGGGACGGGAACAATGAGCAGTTCTTC	CASSDRDGNNEQFF
TRBV7-6	-	-	TRBJ1-4	TGTGCCAGCAGCTCGAAGGGAAAGGATGAAAAACTGTTTTTT	CASSSKGKDEKLFF
TRBV27	TRBD1	few	TRBJ1-2	TGTGCCAGCAGTTTCACAGGGGGAAACTATGGCTACACCTTC	CASSFTGGNYGYTF
TRBV11-2	TRBD1	few	TRBJ2-1	TGTGCCAGCAGCTCCTCCGACAGGGAATACAATGAGCAGTTCTTC	CASSSSDREYNEQFF
TRBV7-9	-	few	TRBJ2-3	TGTGCCAGCAGCTCGAGCCTACGCGGCGCAGATACGCAGTATTTT	CASSSSLRGADTQYF
TRBV7-9	-	-	TRBJ1-1	TGTGCCAGCAGCTTATCGGACACTTGGATTGAAGCTTTCTTT	CASSLSDTWIEAFF
TRBV5-1	-	-	TRBJ2-5	TGCGCCAGCAGTGGAGGCGTTGGGGCTGGAGAGACCCAGTACTTC	CASSGGVGAGETQYF
TRBV13	-	-	TRBJ1-3	TGTGCCAGCAGACCTCGAGACATCTTCTCTGGAAACACCATATATTTT	CASRPRDIFSGNTIYF
TRBV6-2/TRBV6-3	-	few	TRBJ1-1	TGTGCCAGCAGCCTCTTCACTTCGAGGAACACTGAAGCTTTCTTT	CASSLFTSRNTEAFF
TRBV6-5	TRBD2	-	TRBJ2-5	TGTGCCAGCAGTAACGGGGGGGGGTTTCGGGAGACCCAGTACTTC	CASSNGGGFRETQYF
TRBV7-8	-	-	TRBJ1-5	TGTGCCAGCAGCTTAAACTTGGTGGGTTATAGCAATCAGCCCCAGCATTTT	CASSLNLVGYSNQPQHF
TRBV4-3	-	few	TRBJ2-4	TGCGCCAGCAGCCCTTTCGGGGCAGCCCAAAACATTCAGTACTTC	CASSPFGAAQNIQYF
TRBV28	-	few	TRBJ1-2	TGTGCCAGCAGTTTGAGCCCCCGACTCTATGGCTACACCTTC	CASSLSPRLYGYTF
TRBV9	-	many	TRBJ2-1	TGTGCCAGCAGCCCTGGCGGACGGATTTACAATGAGCAGTTCTTC	CASSPGGRIYNEQFF